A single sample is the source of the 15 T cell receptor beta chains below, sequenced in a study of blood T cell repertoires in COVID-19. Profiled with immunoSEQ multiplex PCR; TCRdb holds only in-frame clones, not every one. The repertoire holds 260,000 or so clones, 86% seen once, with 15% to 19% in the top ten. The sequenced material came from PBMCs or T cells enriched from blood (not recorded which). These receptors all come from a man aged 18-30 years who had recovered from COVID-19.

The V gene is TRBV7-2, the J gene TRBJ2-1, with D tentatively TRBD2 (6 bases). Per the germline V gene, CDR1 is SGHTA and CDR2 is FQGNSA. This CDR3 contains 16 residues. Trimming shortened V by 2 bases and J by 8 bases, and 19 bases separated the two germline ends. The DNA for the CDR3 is TGTGCCAGCAGCTTAATTAGTGGGCGGGGTGGCGATGAGCAGTTCTTC. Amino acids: CASSLISGRGGDEQFF.

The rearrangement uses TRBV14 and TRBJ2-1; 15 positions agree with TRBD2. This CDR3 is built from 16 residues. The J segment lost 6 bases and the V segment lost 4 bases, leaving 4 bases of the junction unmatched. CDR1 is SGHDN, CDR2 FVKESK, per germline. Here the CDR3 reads CASSLGLAGGGNEQFF. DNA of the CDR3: TGTGCCAGCAGCCTGGGACTAGCGGGAGGAGGCAATGAGCAGTTCTTC.

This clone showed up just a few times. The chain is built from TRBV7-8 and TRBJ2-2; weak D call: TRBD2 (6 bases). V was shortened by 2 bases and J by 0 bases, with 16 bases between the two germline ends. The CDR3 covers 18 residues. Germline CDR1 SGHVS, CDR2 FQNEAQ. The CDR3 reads CASSLWPSTRSNTGELFF. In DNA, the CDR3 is TGTGCCAGCAGCTTATGGCCTTCGACTAGATCGAACACCGGGGAGCTGTTTTTT.

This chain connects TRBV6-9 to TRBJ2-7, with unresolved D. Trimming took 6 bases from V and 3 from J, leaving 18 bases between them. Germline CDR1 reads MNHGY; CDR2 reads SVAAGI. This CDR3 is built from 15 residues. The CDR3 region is CASSPIKNSYYEQYF. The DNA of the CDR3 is TGTGCCAGCAGCCCGATCAAGAACTCATACTACGAGCAGTACTTC.

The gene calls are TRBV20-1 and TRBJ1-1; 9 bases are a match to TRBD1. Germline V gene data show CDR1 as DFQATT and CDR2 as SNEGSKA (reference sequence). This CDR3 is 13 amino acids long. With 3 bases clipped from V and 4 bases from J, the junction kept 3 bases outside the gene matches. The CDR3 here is CSASGTGPTEAFF. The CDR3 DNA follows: TGCAGTGCTAGTGGGACAGGGCCCACTGAAGCTTTCTTT.

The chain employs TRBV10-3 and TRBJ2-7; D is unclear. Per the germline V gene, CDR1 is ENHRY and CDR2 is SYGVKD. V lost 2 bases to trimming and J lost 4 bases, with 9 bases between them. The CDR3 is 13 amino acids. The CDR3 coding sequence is TGTGCCATCAGTGAGGGTCAGACTTACGAGCAGTACTTC. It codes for CAISEGQTYEQYF.

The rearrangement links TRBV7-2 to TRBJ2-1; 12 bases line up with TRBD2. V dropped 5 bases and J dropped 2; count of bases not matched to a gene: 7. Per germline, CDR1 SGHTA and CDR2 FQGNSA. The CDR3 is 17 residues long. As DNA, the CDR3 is TGTGCCAGCAGCCCCCGACTAGCGGGAGAGACCTACAATGAGCAGTTCTTC. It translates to CASSPRLAGETYNEQFF.

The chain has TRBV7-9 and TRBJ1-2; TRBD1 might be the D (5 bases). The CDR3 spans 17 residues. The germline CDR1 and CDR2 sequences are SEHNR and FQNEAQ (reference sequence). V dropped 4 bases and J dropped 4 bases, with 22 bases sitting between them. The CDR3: CASSSPGGWPSIYGYTF. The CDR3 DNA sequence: TGTGCCAGCAGCTCCCCCGGGGGGTGGCCTTCCATCTATGGCTACACCTTC.

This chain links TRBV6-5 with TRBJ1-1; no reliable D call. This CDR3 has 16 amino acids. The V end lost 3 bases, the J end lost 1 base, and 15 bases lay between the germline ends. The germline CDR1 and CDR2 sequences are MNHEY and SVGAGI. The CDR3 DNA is TGTGCCAGCAGTTATTGGGGAGGGCGGAGGAACACTGAAGCTTTCTTT. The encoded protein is CASSYWGGRRNTEAFF.

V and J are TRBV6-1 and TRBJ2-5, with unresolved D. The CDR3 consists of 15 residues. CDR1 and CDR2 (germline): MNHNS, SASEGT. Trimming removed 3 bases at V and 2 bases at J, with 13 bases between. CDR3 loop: CASSDDPARQETQYF. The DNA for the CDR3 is TGTGCCAGCAGTGATGATCCTGCTAGGCAAGAGACCCAGTACTTC.

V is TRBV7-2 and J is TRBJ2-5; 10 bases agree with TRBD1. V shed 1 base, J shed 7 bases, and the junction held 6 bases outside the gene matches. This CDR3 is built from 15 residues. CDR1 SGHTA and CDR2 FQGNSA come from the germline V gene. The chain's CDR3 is CASSLVTGGWGTQYF. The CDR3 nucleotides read TGTGCCAGCAGCTTAGTGACAGGGGGCTGGGGGACCCAGTACTTC.

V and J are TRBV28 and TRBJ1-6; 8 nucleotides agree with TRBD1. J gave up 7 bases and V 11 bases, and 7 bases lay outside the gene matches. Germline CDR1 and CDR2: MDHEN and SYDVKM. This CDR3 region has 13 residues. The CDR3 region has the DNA TGTGCCGTAACAGGGGGTTGGAATTCACCCCTCCACTTT. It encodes CAVTGGWNSPLHF.

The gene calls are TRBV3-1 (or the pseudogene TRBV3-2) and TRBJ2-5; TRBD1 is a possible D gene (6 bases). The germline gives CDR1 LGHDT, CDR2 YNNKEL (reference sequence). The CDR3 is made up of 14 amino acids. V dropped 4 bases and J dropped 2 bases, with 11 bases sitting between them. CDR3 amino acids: CASSPRTVQETQYF. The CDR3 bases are TGTGCCAGCAGCCCCCGGACAGTACAAGAGACCCAGTACTTC.

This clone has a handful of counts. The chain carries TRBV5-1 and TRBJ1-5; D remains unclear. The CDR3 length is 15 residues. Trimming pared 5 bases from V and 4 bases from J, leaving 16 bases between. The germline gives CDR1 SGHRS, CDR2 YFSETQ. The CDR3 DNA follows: TGCGCCAGCAGAAGGACGCTCGGGGTTAATCAGCCCCAGCATTTT. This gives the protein CASRRTLGVNQPQHF.

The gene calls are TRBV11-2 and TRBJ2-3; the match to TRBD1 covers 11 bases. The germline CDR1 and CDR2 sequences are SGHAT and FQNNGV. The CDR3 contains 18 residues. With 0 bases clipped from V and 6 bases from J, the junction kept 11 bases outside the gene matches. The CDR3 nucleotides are TGTGCCAGCAGCTTAGAGTTTAGGACAGGGGGCAATTTTGATACGCAGTATTTT. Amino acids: CASSLEFRTGGNFDTQYF.